Listed here are 8 T cell receptor beta chains from one sample, sequenced in a study of T cells in Graves' hyperthyroidism and ophthalmopathy. The source material, RNA transcripts, was used to amplify TCR beta CDR3 regions. When the TCR CDR3 underwent first-round RT-PCR, the HTBI primer set was used. TCRdb used MiXCR to reprocess the multiplex PCR reads, holding one entry per CDR3 protein. The sample lists roughly 300,000 distinct CDR3 sequences, about 21% seen once, with 50% in the top ten. Source material: blood. These TCRs come from a woman in her fifties or sixties with Graves' hyperthyroidism.

In this sample, this clonotype turned up many times. V gene TRBV28 combines with J gene TRBJ1-2; 10 positions match TRBD1. CDR3 length equals 14 residues. CDR1 MDHEN and CDR2 SYDVKM come from the germline V gene. J was trimmed by 8 bases and V by 4 bases; bases with no gene match: 7. DNA for the CDR3: TGTGCCAGCAGTTCCCCCGGGACAGGGGAGGGCTACACCTTC. Protein: CASSSPGTGEGYTF.

There are many counts of this clonotype. The V call is TRBV12-3 or TRBV12-4, the J call TRBJ1-4, with a tentative D call TRBD1 (5 bases). Trimming stripped 3 bases from V and 5 bases from J, with 13 bases between. The CDR3 runs to 15 residues. The CDR3 DNA reads TGTGCCAGCAGTTTCGCAGGGTCAAGGAATGAAAAACTGTTTTTT. Amino acid sequence: CASSFAGSRNEKLFF.

This clonotype has at least ten counts. The rearrangement uses TRBV12-3 or TRBV12-4 and TRBJ2-7; perhaps TRBD1 as D (6 bases). There are 13 residues in the CDR3. Trimming removed 3 bases from V and 1 base from J, with 7 bases in between. CDR3: CASSFGQSYEQYF. The CDR3 DNA reads as TGTGCCAGCAGTTTCGGACAGTCCTACGAGCAGTACTTC.

This clonotype came up a few times. This rearrangement joins TRBV11-3 to TRBJ2-4; TRBD1 might be the D (6 bases). This CDR3 is 12 amino acids long. Germline lookup yields CDR1 SGHNT and CDR2 YENEEA. V was pared by 5 bases and J by 9 bases, with 11 bases between. CDR3 sequence: CASSPSGAIQYF. In nucleotides, the CDR3 is TGTGCCAGCAGCCCTTCAGGGGCCATTCAGTACTTC.

The chain employs TRBV11-2 and TRBJ2-5, with D hard to call. V lost 5 bases and J lost 4, with 20 bases in between. Germline V CDR1 and CDR2: SGHAT, FQNNGV. The CDR3 is 16 residues long. The CDR3 loop is CASSLRAVPRVETQYF. The CDR3, as DNA: TGTGCCAGCAGCCTAAGGGCAGTTCCTCGGGTAGAGACCCAGTACTTC.

This clonotype was seen repeatedly, ten times or more. V gene TRBV30 combines with J gene TRBJ2-2; 7 nucleotides line up with TRBD1. V was pared by 1 base and J by 6 bases, with 2 bases of the junction left unmatched. Germline V gene data show CDR1 as GTSNPN and CDR2 as SVGIG (reference sequence). CDR3 length: 13 amino acids. In DNA, the CDR3 is TGTGCCTGGAGTGACCAGGGGGCCGGGGAGCTGTTTTTT. Translated: CAWSDQGAGELFF. Variable domain in full (rest from reference TRBV30 and TRBJ2-2): SQTIHQWPATLVQPVGSPLSLECTVEGTSNPNLYWYRQAAGRGLQLLFYSVGIGQISSEVPQNLSASRPQDRQFILSSKKLLLSDSGFYLCAWSDQGAGELFFGEGSRLTVL.

This clonotype has more than one count but fewer than ten. V usage is TRBV6-2 or TRBV6-3 and J usage is TRBJ2-1; D might be TRBD2 (5 bases). The length of the CDR3 is 16 residues. Germline CDR1 MNHEY, CDR2 SVGEGT. V was cut by 0 bases and J by 7 bases, with 16 bases left in between. Written as DNA, the CDR3 is TGTGCCAGCAGTTACTCGAAACTCTCTCGGAGGAATGAGCAGTTCTTC. Amino acids: CASSYSKLSRRNEQFF.

At least ten counts were recorded for this clonotype. J is TRBJ1-1 and V is TRBV10-3, with 9 nucleotides matching TRBD1. CDR1 ENHRY and CDR2 SYGVKD come from the germline V gene. This CDR3 spans 14 amino acids. Trimming took 4 bases from V and 5 from J; bases not matched to a gene: 5. In DNA, the CDR3 is TGTGCCATCAGTGCGGGACAGGGAAGGACTGAAGCTTTCTTT. It codes for CAISAGQGRTEAFF.